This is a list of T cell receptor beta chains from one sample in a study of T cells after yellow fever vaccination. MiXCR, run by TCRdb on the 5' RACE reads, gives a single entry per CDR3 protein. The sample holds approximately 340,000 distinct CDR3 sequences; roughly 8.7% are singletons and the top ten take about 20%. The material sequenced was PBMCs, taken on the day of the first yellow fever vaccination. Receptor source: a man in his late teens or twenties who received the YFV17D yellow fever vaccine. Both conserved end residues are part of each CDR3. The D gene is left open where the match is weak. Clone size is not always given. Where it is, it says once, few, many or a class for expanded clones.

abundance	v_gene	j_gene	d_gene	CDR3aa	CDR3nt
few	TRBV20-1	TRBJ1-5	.	CSANRDSNQPQHF	TGCAGTGCTAACCGGGATAGCAATCAGCCCCAGCATTTT
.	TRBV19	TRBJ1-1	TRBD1	CASRNRGRVTEAFF	TGTGCCAGTAGAAACAGGGGGCGCGTCACTGAAGCTTTCTTT
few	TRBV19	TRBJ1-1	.	CASTPGGIMNTEAFF	TGTGCCAGTACCCCGGGCGGCATTATGAACACTGAAGCTTTCTTT
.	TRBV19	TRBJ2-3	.	CASSVQGYPATDTQYF	TGTGCCAGTAGTGTACAGGGCTACCCTGCCACAGATACGCAGTATTTT
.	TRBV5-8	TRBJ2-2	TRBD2	CASSFRRGDPSGELFF	TGTGCCAGCAGCTTTCGACGGGGGGACCCGTCCGGGGAGCTGTTTTTT
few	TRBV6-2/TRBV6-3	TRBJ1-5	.	CASRKRTDLSNQPQHF	TGTGCCAGCAGAAAACGGACAGACCTTAGCAATCAGCCCCAGCATTTT
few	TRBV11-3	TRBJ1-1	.	CASSLGPDTEAFF	TGTGCCAGCAGCTTAGGTCCAGACACTGAAGCTTTCTTT
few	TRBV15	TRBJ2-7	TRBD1	CATRAGTGDYEQYF	TGTGCCACCAGGGCCGGGACAGGGGACTACGAGCAGTACTTC
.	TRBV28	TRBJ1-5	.	CASSLARRNNQPQHF	TGTGCCAGCAGTTTGGCCAGAAGGAACAATCAGCCCCAGCATTTT
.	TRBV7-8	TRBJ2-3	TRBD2	CASSLRTSGGTTDTQYF	TGTGCCAGCAGCCTACGGACTAGCGGGGGAACCACAGATACGCAGTATTTT
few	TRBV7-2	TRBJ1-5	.	CASSFGRDQPQHF	TGTGCCAGCAGCTTCGGCAGGGACCAGCCCCAGCATTTT